This TCR beta chain was profiled in a study of blood T cell repertoires in COVID-19. Study context: Specimens from acute and convalescent COVID-19 originated in the United States, Italy and Spain. T cells, B-cell-depleted T cells, or PBMCs supplied cDNA or gDNA.

This CDR3 is built from 14 residues. V was trimmed by 3 bases and J by 1 base, leaving 7 bases between them. CDR1 is MDHEN and CDR2 is SYDVKM in the germline V gene. In its sample, this clone was seen a few times. In the authors' workflow: It was from reference gene primer amplification that nucleated cell counts were estimated. TCRdb keeps only in-frame clones here, not all; method: immunoSEQ multiplex PCR. That table furnishes V, J and clone size, whereas the DNA furnished D and trimming. The data show just over 85,000 clones, 80% to 90% seen once. The specimen sequenced was peripheral blood. This receptor was identified in a man aged 45-60 years with acute or convalescent COVID-19. The chain recombines TRBV28 with TRBJ1-5; weak D call: TRBD1 (5 bases). CDR3 residues: CASSLGPSNQPQHF. The CDR3 nucleotides are TGTGCCAGCAGTTTGGGGCCAAGCAATCAGCCCCAGCATTTT.